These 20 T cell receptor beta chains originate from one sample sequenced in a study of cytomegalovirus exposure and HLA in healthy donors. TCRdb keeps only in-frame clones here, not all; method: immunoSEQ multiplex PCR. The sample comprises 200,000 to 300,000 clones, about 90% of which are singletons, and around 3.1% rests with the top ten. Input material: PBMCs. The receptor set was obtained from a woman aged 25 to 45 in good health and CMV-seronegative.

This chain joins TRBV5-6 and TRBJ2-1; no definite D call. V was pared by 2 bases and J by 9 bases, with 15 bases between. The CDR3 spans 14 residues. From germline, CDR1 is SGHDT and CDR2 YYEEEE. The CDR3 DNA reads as TGTGCCAGCAGCTTAGGAAGCTACGTGAGTGAGCAGTTCTTC. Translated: CASSLGSYVSEQFF.

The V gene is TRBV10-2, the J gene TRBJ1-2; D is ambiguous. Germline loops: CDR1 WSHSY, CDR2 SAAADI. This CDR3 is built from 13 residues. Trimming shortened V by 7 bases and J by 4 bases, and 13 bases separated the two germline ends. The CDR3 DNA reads TGCGCCAGCAACCTCAACGGTCTCTATGGCTACACCTTC. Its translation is CASNLNGLYGYTF.

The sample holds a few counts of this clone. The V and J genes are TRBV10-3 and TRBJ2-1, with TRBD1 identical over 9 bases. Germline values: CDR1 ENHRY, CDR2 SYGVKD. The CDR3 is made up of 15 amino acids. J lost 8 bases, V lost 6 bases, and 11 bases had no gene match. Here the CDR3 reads CAIRMDRGNFHEQFF. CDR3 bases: TGTGCCATCAGGATGGACAGGGGTAATTTCCATGAGCAGTTCTTC.

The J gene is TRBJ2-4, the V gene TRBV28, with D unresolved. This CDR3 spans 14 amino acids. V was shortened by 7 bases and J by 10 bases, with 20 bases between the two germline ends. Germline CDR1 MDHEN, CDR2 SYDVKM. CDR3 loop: CASIDPARPRIQYF. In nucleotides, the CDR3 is TGTGCCAGCATCGACCCAGCAAGGCCCCGGATTCAGTACTTC.

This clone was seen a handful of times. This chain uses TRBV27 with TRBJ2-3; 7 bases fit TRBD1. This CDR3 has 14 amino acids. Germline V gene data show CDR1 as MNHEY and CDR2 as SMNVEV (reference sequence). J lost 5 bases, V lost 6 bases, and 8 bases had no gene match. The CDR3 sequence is CASSSRSGGDTQYF. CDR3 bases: TGTGCCAGCAGCTCGCGGTCAGGGGGAGATACGCAGTATTTT.

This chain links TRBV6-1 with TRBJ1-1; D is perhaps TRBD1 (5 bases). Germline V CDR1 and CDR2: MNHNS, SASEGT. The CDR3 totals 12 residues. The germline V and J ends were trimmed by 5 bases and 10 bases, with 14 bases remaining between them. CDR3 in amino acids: CASSMGGGRAFF. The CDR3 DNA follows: TGTGCCAGCAGTATGGGGGGGGGACGAGCTTTCTTT.

This CDR3 is CASTFRSWREKIYEQYF. CDR3 nucleotide sequence: TGTGCCAGCACATTTAGGAGTTGGCGGGAGAAAATTTACGAGCAGTACTTC. The V call is TRBV21-1, the J call TRBJ2-7; the D call TRBD2 from the table was never checked on the DNA. TRBV21-1 is classified as a pseudogene. This CDR3 is 17 amino acids long.

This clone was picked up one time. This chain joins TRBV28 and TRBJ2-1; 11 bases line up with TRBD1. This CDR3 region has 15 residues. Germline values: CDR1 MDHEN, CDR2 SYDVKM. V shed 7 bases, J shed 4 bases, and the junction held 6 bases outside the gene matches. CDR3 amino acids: CASNYGTGGYNEQFF. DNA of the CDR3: TGTGCCAGCAATTACGGGACAGGGGGATACAATGAGCAGTTCTTC.

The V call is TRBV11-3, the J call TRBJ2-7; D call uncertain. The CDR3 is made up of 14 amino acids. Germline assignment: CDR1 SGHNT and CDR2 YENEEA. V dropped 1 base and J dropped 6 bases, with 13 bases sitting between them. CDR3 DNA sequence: TGTGCCAGCAGCTTAGCGTTGGGTCTCGGCGAGCAGTACTTC. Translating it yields CASSLALGLGEQYF.

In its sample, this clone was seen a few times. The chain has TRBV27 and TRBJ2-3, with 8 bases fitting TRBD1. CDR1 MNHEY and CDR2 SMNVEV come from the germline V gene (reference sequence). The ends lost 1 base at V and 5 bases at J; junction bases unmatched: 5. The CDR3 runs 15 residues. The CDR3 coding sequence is TGTGCCAGCAGTTTATTGGGGACAGGTCGAGATACGCAGTATTTT. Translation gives CASSLLGTGRDTQYF.

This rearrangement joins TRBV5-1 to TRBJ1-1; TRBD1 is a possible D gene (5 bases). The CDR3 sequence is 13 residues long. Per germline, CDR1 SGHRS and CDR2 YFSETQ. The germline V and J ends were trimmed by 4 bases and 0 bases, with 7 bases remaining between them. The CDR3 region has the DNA TGCGCCAGCAGCATGACAGTGAACACTGAAGCTTTCTTT. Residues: CASSMTVNTEAFF.

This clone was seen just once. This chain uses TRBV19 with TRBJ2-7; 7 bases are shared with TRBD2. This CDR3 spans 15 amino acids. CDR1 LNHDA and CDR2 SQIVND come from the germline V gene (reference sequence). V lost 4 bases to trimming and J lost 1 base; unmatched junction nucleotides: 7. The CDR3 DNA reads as TGTGCCAGTAGTAGGGGCGGGAGTAGGTCCTACGAGCAGTACTTC. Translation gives CASSRGGSRSYEQYF.

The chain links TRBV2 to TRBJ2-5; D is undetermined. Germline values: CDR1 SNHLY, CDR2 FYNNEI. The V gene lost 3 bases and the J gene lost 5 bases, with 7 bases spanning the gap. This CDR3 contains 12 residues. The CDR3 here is CASSDVRETQYF. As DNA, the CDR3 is TGTGCCAGCAGTGATGTCCGGGAGACCCAGTACTTC.

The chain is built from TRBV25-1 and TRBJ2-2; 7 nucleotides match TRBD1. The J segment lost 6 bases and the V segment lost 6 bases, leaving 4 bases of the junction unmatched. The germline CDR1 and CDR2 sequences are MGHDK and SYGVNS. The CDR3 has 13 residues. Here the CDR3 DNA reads TGTGCCAGCAGACTTACAGGGGCCGGGGAGCTGTTTTTT. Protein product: CASRLTGAGELFF. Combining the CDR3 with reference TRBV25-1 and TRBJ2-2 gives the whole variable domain EADIYQTPRYLVIGTGKKITLECSQTMGHDKMYWYQQDPGMELHLIHYSYGVNSTEKGDLSSESTVSRIRTEHFPLTLESARPSHTSQYLCASRLTGAGELFFGEGSRLTVL.

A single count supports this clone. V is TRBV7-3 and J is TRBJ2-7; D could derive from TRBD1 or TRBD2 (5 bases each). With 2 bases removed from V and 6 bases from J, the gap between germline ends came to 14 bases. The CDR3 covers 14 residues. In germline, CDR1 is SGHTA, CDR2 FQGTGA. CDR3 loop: CASSLGVGRGEQYF. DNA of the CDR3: TGTGCCAGCAGCTTAGGAGTGGGACGGGGCGAGCAGTACTTC.

The CDR3 loop reads CASSEVLGGTDTQYF. The CDR3 DNA follows: TGTGCCAGCAGTGAAGTACTAGGAGGCACAGATACGCAGTATTTT. V and J are TRBV2 and TRBJ2-3; a possible D gene is TRBD2 (5 bases). The CDR3 is made up of 15 amino acids. Germline CDR1 SNHLY, CDR2 FYNNEI. V dropped 1 base and J dropped 1 base, with 9 bases sitting between them.

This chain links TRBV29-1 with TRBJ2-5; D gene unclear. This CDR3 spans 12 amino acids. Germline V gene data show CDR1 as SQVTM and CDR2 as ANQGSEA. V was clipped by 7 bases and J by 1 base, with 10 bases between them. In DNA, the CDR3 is TGCAGCGGCCGTGGGTTCCAAGAGACCCAGTACTTC. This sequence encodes CSGRGFQETQYF.

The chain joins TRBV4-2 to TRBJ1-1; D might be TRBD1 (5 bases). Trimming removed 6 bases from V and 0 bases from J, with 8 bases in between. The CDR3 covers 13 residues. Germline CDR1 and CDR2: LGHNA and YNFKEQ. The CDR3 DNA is TGTGCCAGCAGAGGAGGGGTGAACACTGAAGCTTTCTTT. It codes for CASRGGVNTEAFF.

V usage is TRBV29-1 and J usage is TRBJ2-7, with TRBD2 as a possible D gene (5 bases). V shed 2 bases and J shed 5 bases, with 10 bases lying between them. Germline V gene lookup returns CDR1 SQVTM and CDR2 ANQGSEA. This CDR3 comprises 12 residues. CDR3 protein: CSVERGIDEQYF. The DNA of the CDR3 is TGCAGCGTTGAACGAGGGATAGACGAGCAGTACTTC.

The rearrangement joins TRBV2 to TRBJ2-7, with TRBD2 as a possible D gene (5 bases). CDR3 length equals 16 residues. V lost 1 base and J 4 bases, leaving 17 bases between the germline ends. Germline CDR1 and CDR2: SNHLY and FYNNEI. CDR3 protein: CASSEGPSSLTYEQYF. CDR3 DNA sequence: TGTGCCAGCAGTGAAGGTCCTTCTAGCTTGACGTACGAGCAGTACTTC.